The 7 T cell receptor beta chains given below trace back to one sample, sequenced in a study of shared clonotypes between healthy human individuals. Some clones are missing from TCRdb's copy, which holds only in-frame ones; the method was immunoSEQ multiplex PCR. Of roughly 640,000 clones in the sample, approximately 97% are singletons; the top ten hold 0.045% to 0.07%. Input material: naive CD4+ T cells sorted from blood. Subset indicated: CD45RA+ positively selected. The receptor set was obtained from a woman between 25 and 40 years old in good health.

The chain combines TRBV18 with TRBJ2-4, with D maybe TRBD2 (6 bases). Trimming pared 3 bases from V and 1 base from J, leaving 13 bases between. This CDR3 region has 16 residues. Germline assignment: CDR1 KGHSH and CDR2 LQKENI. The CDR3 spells CASSPPGEWAKNIQYF. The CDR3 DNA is TGTGCCAGCTCACCTCCGGGAGAATGGGCCAAAAACATTCAGTACTTC.

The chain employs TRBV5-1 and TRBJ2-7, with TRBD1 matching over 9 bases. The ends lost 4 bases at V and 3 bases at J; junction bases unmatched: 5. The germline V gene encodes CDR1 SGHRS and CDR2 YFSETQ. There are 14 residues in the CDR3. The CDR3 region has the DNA TGCGCCAGCAGCCAAGGGACAGGGAACTACGAGCAGTACTTC. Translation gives CASSQGTGNYEQYF.

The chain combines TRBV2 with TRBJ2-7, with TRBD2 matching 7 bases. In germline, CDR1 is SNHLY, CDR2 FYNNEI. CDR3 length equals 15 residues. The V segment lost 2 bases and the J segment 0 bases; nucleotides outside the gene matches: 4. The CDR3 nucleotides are TGTGCCAGCAGTGAAAGGGGCGGGAGCTCCTACGAGCAGTACTTC. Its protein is CASSERGGSSYEQYF. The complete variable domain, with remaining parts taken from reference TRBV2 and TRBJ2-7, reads EPEVTQTPSHQVTQMGQEVILRCVPISNHLYFYWYRQILGQKVEFLVSFYNNEISEKSEIFDDQFSVERPDGSNFTLKIRSTKLEDSAMYFCASSERGGSSYEQYFGPGTRLTVT.

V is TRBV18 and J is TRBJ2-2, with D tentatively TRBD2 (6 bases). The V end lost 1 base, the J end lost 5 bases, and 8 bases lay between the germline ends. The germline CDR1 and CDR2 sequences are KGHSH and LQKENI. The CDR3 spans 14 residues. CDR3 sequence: CASSPRGMTGELFF. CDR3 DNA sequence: TGTGCCAGCTCACCACGCGGGATGACCGGGGAGCTGTTTTTT.

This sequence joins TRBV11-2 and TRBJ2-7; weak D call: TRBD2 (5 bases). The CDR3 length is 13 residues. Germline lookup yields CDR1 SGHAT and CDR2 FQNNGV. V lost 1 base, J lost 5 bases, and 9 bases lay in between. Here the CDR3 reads CASSLGGRDEQYF. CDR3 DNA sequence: TGTGCCAGCAGCTTAGGCGGGCGGGACGAGCAGTACTTC.

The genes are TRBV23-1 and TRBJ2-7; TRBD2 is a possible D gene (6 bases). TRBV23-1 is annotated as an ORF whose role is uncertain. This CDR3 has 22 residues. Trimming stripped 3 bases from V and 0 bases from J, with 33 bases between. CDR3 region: CASSQWELCRESPTQGSYEQYF. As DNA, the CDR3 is TGCGCCAGCAGTCAGTGGGAACTATGCCGGGAGAGCCCCACCCAAGGCTCCTACGAGCAGTACTTC.

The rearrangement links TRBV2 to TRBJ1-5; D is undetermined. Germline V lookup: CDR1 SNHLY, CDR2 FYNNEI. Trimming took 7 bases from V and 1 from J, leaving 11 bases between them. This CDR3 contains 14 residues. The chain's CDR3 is CASTWTDSNQPQHF. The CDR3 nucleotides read TGTGCCAGCACCTGGACGGACAGCAATCAGCCCCAGCATTTT.